This is a list of T cell receptor beta chains from one sample in a study of T-cell reconstitution after alpha-beta-depleted transplantation in children. TCRdb called the PCR reads again in MiXCR, with one record for every CDR3 protein. The data contain some 290,000 distinct CDR3 sequences, around 25% of them singletons. This specimen consisted of PBMCs, mostly from graft donor cells, obtained 180 days after TCRalphabeta/CD19-depleted stem cell transplant. All receptors come from a male patient under 18 who had a stem cell transplant for acute lymphoblastic leukemia, so the T cells may come from the graft donor. Both conserved end residues are part of each CDR3. D genes are given only for firm matches. Rows give clone size only sometimes, using once, few, many, or a class for an expanded clone.

J,V,D,size,CDR3,DNA
TRBJ2-1,TRBV7-6,-,few,CASSPGLQRPGRGNEQFF,TGTGCCAGCAGCCCAGGGCTTCAGCGACCGGGGCGGGGTAATGAGCAGTTCTTC
TRBJ2-5,TRBV12-3/TRBV12-4,TRBD2,-,CASSPLAPQETQYF,TGTGCCAGCAGTCCACTAGCGCCTCAAGAGACCCAGTACTTC
TRBJ2-2,TRBV27,-,few,CASSPTRLNTGELFF,TGTGCCAGCAGCCCGACTCGTTTGAACACCGGGGAGCTGTTTTTT
TRBJ2-7,TRBV6-5,-,-,CASSYSAGRTYEQYF,TGTGCCAGCAGTTACTCAGCTGGACGCACCTACGAGCAGTACTTC
TRBJ2-6,TRBV5-1,TRBD1,few,CASGQGASGANVLTF,TGCGCCAGCGGACAGGGGGCTTCTGGGGCCAACGTCCTGACTTTC
TRBJ2-1,TRBV18,-,many,CASSPLGSSYNEQFF,TGTGCCAGCTCACCTCTGGGGAGCTCCTACAATGAGCAGTTCTTC
TRBJ1-5,TRBV20-1,-,few,CSAREETMGNQPQHF,TGCAGTGCTAGAGAGGAGACCATGGGCAATCAGCCCCAGCATTTT
TRBJ2-7,TRBV5-1,TRBD1,few,CASSLEGQSKQYF,TGCGCCAGCAGCTTGGAGGGACAGTCTAAGCAGTACTTC
TRBJ2-5,TRBV7-9,-,-,CASSSTRLGQYQETQYF,TGTGCCAGCAGCTCAACTCGACTCGGACAGTACCAAGAGACCCAGTACTTC
TRBJ2-1,TRBV12-3/TRBV12-4,-,few,CASSSGVGANEQFF,TGTGCCAGCAGTTCAGGGGTGGGGGCCAATGAGCAGTTCTTC
TRBJ1-1,TRBV9,-,once,CASSVAPGTNTEAFF,TGTGCCAGCAGCGTAGCCCCCGGGACCAACACTGAAGCTTTCTTT
TRBJ2-1,TRBV20-1,TRBD1,many,CSASADREGEQFF,TGCAGTGCTAGTGCGGACAGGGAAGGTGAGCAGTTCTTC
TRBJ2-1,TRBV5-1,-,-,CASSLGAQSSYNEQFF,TGCGCCAGCAGCTTGGGCGCCCAAAGCTCCTACAATGAGCAGTTCTTC
TRBJ2-5,TRBV7-9,-,-,CASSLQAVAEETQYF,TGTGCCAGCAGCTTACAGGCGGTAGCGGAAGAGACCCAGTACTTC
TRBJ2-1,TRBV20-1,TRBD2,few,CSARPLTSGLYNEQFF,TGCAGTGCTAGACCCCTGACTAGCGGTCTCTACAATGAGCAGTTCTTC
TRBJ1-5,TRBV3-1,TRBD1,-,CASSQRPYGQGGINQPQHF,TGTGCCAGCAGCCAAAGGCCTTATGGACAGGGGGGAATCAATCAGCCCCAGCATTTT
TRBJ2-5,TRBV4-1,-,few,CASSQPSGTEETQYF,TGCGCCAGCAGCCAACCTTCCGGGACCGAAGAGACCCAGTACTTC
TRBJ2-5,TRBV20-1,-,few,CSASSGPGETQYF,TGCAGTGCTAGTTCAGGCCCGGGAGAGACCCAGTACTTC
TRBJ2-3,TRBV29-1,-,few,CSVPGLTDTQYF,TGCAGCGTTCCTGGTCTTACAGATACGCAGTATTTT
TRBJ2-7,TRBV5-1,TRBD1,-,CASSFGQGSEQYF,TGCGCCAGCAGCTTTGGACAGGGTAGCGAGCAGTACTTC
TRBJ1-1,TRBV12-3/TRBV12-4,-,few,CASSPVQLNTEAFF,TGTGCCAGCAGCCCGGTCCAGTTGAACACTGAAGCTTTCTTT
TRBJ2-6,TRBV5-1,TRBD2,-,CASSLYSGAAPGANVLTF,TGCGCCAGCAGCCTTTATAGCGGGGCTGCCCCCGGGGCCAACGTCCTGACTTTC
TRBJ2-7,TRBV5-1,-,few,CASSFWRASYEQYF,TGCGCCAGCAGCTTCTGGCGGGCCTCCTACGAGCAGTACTTC
TRBJ2-3,TRBV29-1,-,few,CSVVVSSTDTQYF,TGCAGCGTTGTAGTCTCTAGCACAGATACGCAGTATTTT
TRBJ2-1,TRBV5-1,TRBD2,few,CASGLAGVYEQFF,TGCGCCAGCGGATTAGCGGGAGTCTATGAGCAGTTCTTC
TRBJ2-7,TRBV5-1,TRBD1,few,CASSSSLTGTQDYEQYF,TGCGCCAGCAGCTCCTCGCTGACAGGGACCCAGGACTACGAGCAGTACTTC
TRBJ2-4,TRBV7-6,-,-,CASSLKAGTGNIQYF,TGTGCCAGCAGCTTAAAAGCAGGGACGGGAAACATTCAGTACTTC
TRBJ2-1,TRBV20-1,TRBD2,-,CSARTSTGLAEFWSSYNEQFF,TGCAGTGCTAGAACTTCAACGGGACTAGCGGAATTCTGGAGCTCCTACAATGAGCAGTTCTTC
TRBJ2-2,TRBV6-1,-,few,CASSEDGLLPAGELFF,TGTGCCAGCAGTGAAGACGGGTTACTACCTGCCGGGGAGCTGTTTTTT
TRBJ2-1,TRBV5-1,TRBD2,-,CASSLPLAGAKVDEQFF,TGCGCCAGCAGCTTGCCGTTAGCGGGAGCGAAAGTTGATGAGCAGTTCTTC
TRBJ1-5,TRBV28,-,few,CASSSRQTLDSNQPQHF,TGTGCCAGCAGTTCACGCCAGACTTTAGATAGCAATCAGCCCCAGCATTTT
TRBJ2-5,TRBV12-3/TRBV12-4,-,-,CASSLGAFQETQYF,TGTGCCAGCAGTTTAGGGGCTTTTCAAGAGACCCAGTACTTC
TRBJ2-1,TRBV5-1,TRBD2,-,CASSFGPSRGNEQFF,TGCGCCAGCAGCTTCGGACCATCGCGGGGGAATGAGCAGTTCTTC
TRBJ2-3,TRBV7-9,-,many,CASSLSGDTQYF,TGTGCCAGCAGCTTAAGCGGGGATACGCAGTATTTT
TRBJ2-1,TRBV20-1,-,few,CSASYNEQFF,TGCAGTGCTTCCTACAATGAGCAGTTCTTC
TRBJ2-7,TRBV29-1,TRBD2,-,CSVVVAGGIEQYF,TGCAGCGTTGTGGTAGCGGGAGGGATCGAGCAGTACTTC
TRBJ2-6,TRBV14,-,-,CASSQEVFPGANVLTF,TGTGCCAGCAGCCAAGAAGTGTTCCCTGGGGCCAACGTCCTGACTTTC
TRBJ2-7,TRBV5-1,-,-,CASSLEAREQYF,TGCGCCAGCAGCTTGGAAGCACGCGAGCAGTACTTC
TRBJ2-1,TRBV4-1,TRBD2,-,CASSQVIAGLDYNEQFF,TGCGCCAGCAGCCAAGTCATAGCGGGGCTGGACTACAATGAGCAGTTCTTC
TRBJ2-6,TRBV18,TRBD1,few,CASSTLPGQGVSGANVLTF,TGTGCCAGCTCAACGCTTCCGGGACAGGGAGTATCTGGGGCCAACGTCCTGACTTTC
TRBJ2-3,TRBV29-1,-,few,CSVEALGTSDTDTQYF,TGCAGCGTTGAAGCTCTCGGGACTTCGGACACAGATACGCAGTATTTT
TRBJ2-1,TRBV24-1,TRBD2,-,CASSDMTSGSYNEQFF,TGTGCCTCCAGTGATATGACTAGCGGATCCTACAATGAGCAGTTCTTC
TRBJ2-1,TRBV4-1,-,-,CASRSRPGLYNEQFF,TGCGCCAGCAGATCCCGCCCCGGACTTTACAATGAGCAGTTCTTC
TRBJ2-7,TRBV6-5,TRBD2,-,CASSYSTLAGGSYEQYF,TGTGCCAGCAGTTACTCGACTCTAGCGGGAGGATCCTACGAGCAGTACTTC
TRBJ2-5,TRBV9,TRBD1,-,CASSPWTGPQETQYF,TGTGCCAGCAGCCCTTGGACAGGACCGCAAGAGACCCAGTACTTC
TRBJ2-7,TRBV6-1,-,-,CASSGLYEQYF,TGTGCCAGCAGTGGCTTATATGAGCAGTACTTC